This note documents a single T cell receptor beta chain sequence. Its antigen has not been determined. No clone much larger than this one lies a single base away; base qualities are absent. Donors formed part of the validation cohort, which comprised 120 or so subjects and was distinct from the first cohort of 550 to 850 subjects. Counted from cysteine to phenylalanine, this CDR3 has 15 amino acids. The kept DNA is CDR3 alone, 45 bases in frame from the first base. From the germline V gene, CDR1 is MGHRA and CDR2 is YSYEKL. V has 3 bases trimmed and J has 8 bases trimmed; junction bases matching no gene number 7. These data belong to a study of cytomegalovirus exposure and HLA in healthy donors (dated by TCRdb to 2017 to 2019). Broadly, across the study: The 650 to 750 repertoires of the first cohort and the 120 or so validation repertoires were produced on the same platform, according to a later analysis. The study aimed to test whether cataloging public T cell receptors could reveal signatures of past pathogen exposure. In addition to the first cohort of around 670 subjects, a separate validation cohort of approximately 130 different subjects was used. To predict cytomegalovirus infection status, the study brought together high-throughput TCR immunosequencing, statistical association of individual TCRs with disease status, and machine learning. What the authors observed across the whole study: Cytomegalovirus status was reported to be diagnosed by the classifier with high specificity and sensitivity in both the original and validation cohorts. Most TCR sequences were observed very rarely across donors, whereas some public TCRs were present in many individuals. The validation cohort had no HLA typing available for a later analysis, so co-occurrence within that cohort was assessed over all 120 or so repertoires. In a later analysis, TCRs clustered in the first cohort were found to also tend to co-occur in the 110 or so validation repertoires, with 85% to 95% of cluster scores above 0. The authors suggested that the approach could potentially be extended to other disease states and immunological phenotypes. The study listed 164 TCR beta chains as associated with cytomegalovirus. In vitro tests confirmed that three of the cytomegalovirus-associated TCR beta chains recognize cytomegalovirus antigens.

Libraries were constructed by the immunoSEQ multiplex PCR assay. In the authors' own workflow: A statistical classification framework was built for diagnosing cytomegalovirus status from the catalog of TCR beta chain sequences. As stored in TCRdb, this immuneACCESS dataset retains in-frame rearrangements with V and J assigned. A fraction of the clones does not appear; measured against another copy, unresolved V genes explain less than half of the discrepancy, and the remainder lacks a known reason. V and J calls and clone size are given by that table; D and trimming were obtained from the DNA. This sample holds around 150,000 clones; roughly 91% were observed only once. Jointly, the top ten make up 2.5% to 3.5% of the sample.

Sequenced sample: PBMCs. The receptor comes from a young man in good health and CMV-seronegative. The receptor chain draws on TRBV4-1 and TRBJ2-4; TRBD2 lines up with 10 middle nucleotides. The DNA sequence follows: TGCGCCAGCAGCCAGGAAGCGGGGGGGCGGGACATTCAGTACTTC. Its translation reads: CASSQEAGGRDIQYF.